The clone carrying this T cell receptor beta chain was observed a few times. Measured with immunoSEQ multiplex PCR; TCRdb has only the in-frame clones, and not every one. The sample lists approximately 330,000 clones; roughly 80% were seen once. The sample belongs to a study of shared clonotypes between healthy human individuals. Across the whole study: Each donor contributed plates that comprised three CD4 naive, three CD4 memory, two CD8 naive and one CD8 memory.

Trimming stripped 2 bases from V and 4 bases from J, with 9 bases between. Germline V gene lookup returns CDR1 MDHEN and CDR2 SYDVKM. This CDR3 contains 14 residues. The origin of this receptor is a man under 40 in good health. Sequencing used memory CD4+ T cells sorted from blood. Subset indicated: CD45RA-negative fraction. The rearrangement links TRBV28 to TRBJ1-5; D is possibly TRBD1 (6 bases). CDR3 coding DNA: TGTGCCAGCAGTTTACCCGGACAGAATCAGCCCCAGCATTTT. This translates into CASSLPGQNQPQHF.